What follows are 32 T cell receptor beta chains derived from one specimen sequenced in a study of shared clonotypes between healthy human individuals. Produced via immunoSEQ multiplex PCR; TCRdb's table is partial and in-frame only. The table includes approximately 1.9 million clones, over 85% detected once. Naivety among CD8 cells was defined by CD45RO negativity and positive CCR7 selection, thereby excluding terminally differentiated effector memory CD45RA+ cells. The sample taken for sequencing was naive CD8+ T cells from PBMCs. The receptors were sampled from a man aged 18 to 29 in good health. Some clones in this sample may be carry-over from other donors' samples.

The CDR3 region has the DNA TGTGCCAGCAGCTCGGATTTGGAGGGCGGTTTGAAGGGGTTGTACTTC. As protein: CASSSDLEGGLKGLYF. The chain is built from TRBV7-9 and TRBJ2-5; the D gene is possibly TRBD2 (6 bases). There are 16 residues in the CDR3. Trimming removed 4 bases from V and 13 bases from J, with 28 bases in between. CDR1 and CDR2 (germline): SEHNR, FQNEAQ (reference sequence).

The count of this clone is one. The DNA for the CDR3 is TGTGCCAGCAGCATAGCAGGGGTGAACACTGAAGCTTTCTTT. Translated, it gives CASSIAGVNTEAFF. This rearrangement joins TRBV5-6 to TRBJ1-1, with D maybe TRBD1 (6 bases). The CDR3 has 14 amino acids. The germline gives CDR1 SGHDT, CDR2 YYEEEE. V lost 4 bases, J lost 0 bases, and 10 bases lay in between.

The rearrangement uses TRBV27 and TRBJ2-5; possible D gene TRBD2, 6 bases. Germline CDR1 reads MNHEY; CDR2 reads SMNVEV (reference sequence). Trimming left V 3 bases short and J 5 bases short, with 16 bases between. The CDR3 has 15 amino acids. CDR3 region: CASSFLARKYETQYF. As DNA, the CDR3 is TGTGCCAGCAGTTTCCTAGCGAGAAAATATGAGACCCAGTACTTC.

The rearrangement joins TRBV28 to TRBJ1-2; possible D gene TRBD1, 6 bases. Germline V gene data show CDR1 as MDHEN and CDR2 as SYDVKM. There are 16 residues in the CDR3. Trimming removed 7 bases from V and 3 bases from J, with 21 bases in between. The CDR3 spells CASTIKQGGEDYGYTF. CDR3 nucleotide sequence: TGTGCCAGCACCATAAAACAGGGTGGTGAAGACTATGGCTACACCTTC.

The V gene is TRBV4-1, the J gene TRBJ2-1; 10 bases fit TRBD2. The germline V gene has CDR1 MGHRA and CDR2 YSYEKL. V shed 1 base, J shed 9 bases, and the junction held 9 bases outside the gene matches. CDR3 length: 16 residues. The CDR3 sequence: CASSQALGLAGAEQFF. CDR3 in DNA: TGCGCCAGCAGCCAAGCCTTAGGGCTAGCGGGAGCTGAGCAGTTCTTC.

The rearrangement joins TRBV11-2 to TRBJ2-7; 8 bases map to TRBD2. The germline gives CDR1 SGHAT, CDR2 FQNNGV. Losses at the gene ends were 6 bases for V and 3 bases for J; bases not matched to a gene: 13. This CDR3 has 16 residues. CDR3: CASSSPTVAGFYEQYF. The CDR3 DNA reads as TGTGCCAGCAGTTCCCCCACGGTAGCGGGATTCTACGAGCAGTACTTC.

The chain links TRBV9 to TRBJ1-4, with a tentative D call TRBD1 (5 bases). CDR1 and CDR2 (germline): SGDLS, YYNGEE. Trimming took off 4 bases at V and 4 bases at J, with 17 bases between the two ends. CDR3 length equals 16 residues. This CDR3 reads CASSPLRTPINEKLFF. CDR3 DNA: TGTGCCAGCAGCCCACTCCGGACACCGATTAATGAAAAACTGTTTTTT.

V usage is TRBV29-1 and J usage is TRBJ2-7, with 9 bases fitting TRBD2. CDR3 size: 15 residues. Unmatched junction bases numbered 8, after V lost 3 bases and J lost 2 bases. Germline values: CDR1 SQVTM, CDR2 ANQGSEA. The CDR3 nucleotides are TGCAGCGTTGACACCCCCAGCGGGAGGCCCTACGAGCAGTACTTC. This sequence encodes CSVDTPSGRPYEQYF.

The V and J genes are TRBV6-6 and TRBJ1-1; D might be TRBD1 (5 bases). The V gene lost 2 bases and the J gene lost 4 bases, with 11 bases spanning the gap. CDR3 length equals 14 residues. Germline loops: CDR1 MNHNY, CDR2 SVGAGI (reference sequence). CDR3 bases: TGTGCCAGCAGTTACGGGGCAGCGAGCACTGAAGCTTTCTTT. Translated, it gives CASSYGAASTEAFF.

The V and J genes are TRBV7-9 and TRBJ1-1; D remains ambiguous. Germline V gene data show CDR1 as SEHNR and CDR2 as FQNEAQ (reference sequence). The CDR3 is made up of 16 amino acids. With 1 base removed from V and 6 bases from J, the gap between germline ends came to 18 bases. The CDR3 region has the DNA TGTGCCAGCAGCTTAGGGCGGGTCGGGGATTGGGCTGAAGCTTTCTTT. It is translated as CASSLGRVGDWAEAFF. Using reference TRBV7-9 and TRBJ1-1 for the parts outside the CDR3, the full variable domain is DTGVSQNPRHKITKRGQNVTFRCDPISEHNRLYWYRQTLGQGPEFLTYFQNEAQLEKSRLLSDRFSAERPKGSFSTLEIQRTEQGDSAMYLCASSLGRVGDWAEAFFGQGTRLTVV.

V is TRBV28 and J is TRBJ2-2; 8 nucleotides match TRBD1. V lost 5 bases, J lost 4 bases, and 6 bases stayed unmatched. Germline loops: CDR1 MDHEN, CDR2 SYDVKM. The CDR3 length is 15 residues. The chain's CDR3 is CASSRRGLVTGELFF. CDR3 in DNA: TGTGCCAGCAGTCGCAGGGGGCTGGTCACCGGGGAGCTGTTTTTT. Full variable domain (outside the CDR3, taken from reference TRBV28 and TRBJ2-2): DVKVTQSSRYLVKRTGEKVFLECVQDMDHENMFWYRQDPGLGLRLIYFSYDVKMKEKGDIPEGYSVSREKKERFSLILESASTNQTSMYLCASSRRGLVTGELFFGEGSRLTVL.

This chain connects TRBV30 to TRBJ2-3, with D tentatively TRBD1 (5 bases). This CDR3 comprises 15 residues. V was cut by 0 bases and J by 0 bases, with 10 bases left in between. Germline lookup yields CDR1 GTSNPN and CDR2 SVGIG (reference sequence). CDR3 amino acids: CAWSVGVFSTDTQYF. CDR3 bases: TGTGCCTGGAGTGTAGGGGTTTTTAGCACAGATACGCAGTATTTT.

The J gene is TRBJ2-7, the V gene TRBV4-1, with 10 nucleotides matching TRBD2. V gave up 0 bases and J gave up 1 base; unmatched junction bases: 3. There are 16 residues in the CDR3. Per germline, CDR1 MGHRA and CDR2 YSYEKL. The CDR3 DNA sequence: TGCGCCAGCAGCCAAGATTGGACTAGCGGTTCCTACGAGCAGTACTTC. Translation gives CASSQDWTSGSYEQYF.

The rearrangement joins TRBV7-3 to TRBJ2-3; a possible D gene is TRBD2 (5 bases). This CDR3 has 13 amino acids. Germline assignment: CDR1 SGHTA and CDR2 FQGTGA. Trimming pared 5 bases from V and 6 bases from J, leaving 12 bases between. The CDR3 nucleotides are TGTGCCAGCAGCCCCCACACGGGGGATACGCAGTATTTT. It yields the protein CASSPHTGDTQYF.

The gene calls are TRBV4-1 and TRBJ1-2; possibly TRBD1 for D (5 bases). Trimming shortened V by 1 base and J by 6 bases, and 15 bases separated the two germline ends. This CDR3 is 15 amino acids long. Germline V lookup: CDR1 MGHRA, CDR2 YSYEKL. The CDR3 DNA follows: TGCGCCAGCAGCCAAGTAAGAGCAGGGTCTGATGGCTACACCTTC. It is translated as CASSQVRAGSDGYTF.

The rearrangement joins TRBV4-1 to TRBJ2-7, with 14 bases aligning to TRBD2. Germline V gene data show CDR1 as MGHRA and CDR2 as YSYEKL. The length of the CDR3 is 16 residues. Trimming removed 3 bases from V and 4 bases from J; junction bases left unmatched: 5. The CDR3 here is CASSHRLAGGQYEQYF. CDR3 DNA: TGCGCCAGCAGCCACAGACTAGCGGGAGGGCAATACGAGCAGTACTTC.

Worth noting for this clone: Other DNA sequences in this specimen translate into the identical CDR3. The V and J genes are TRBV9 and TRBJ2-7; D is uncertain. Trimming took off 3 bases at V and 4 bases at J, with 11 bases between the two ends. The CDR3 sequence is 13 residues long. Looked up from germline, CDR1 is SGDLS and CDR2 is YYNGEE. The CDR3 spells CASSAGAGYEQYF. The DNA of the CDR3 is TGTGCCAGCAGCGCCGGAGCTGGGTACGAGCAGTACTTC. The full variable domain, its missing parts supplied by reference TRBV9 and TRBJ2-7, is DSGVTQTPKHLITATGQRVTLRCSPRSGDLSVYWYQQSLDQGLQFLIQYYNGEERAKGNILERFSAQQFPDLHSELNLSSLELGDSALYFCASSAGAGYEQYFGPGTRLTVT.

The chain is built from TRBV6-1 and TRBJ1-1, with D possibly being TRBD1 (5 bases). V was cut by 0 bases and J by 11 bases, with 16 bases left in between. The length of the CDR3 is 14 residues. Germline CDR1 MNHNS, CDR2 SASEGT. CDR3 sequence: CASSEARTTWLAFF. The CDR3 nucleotides are TGTGCCAGCAGTGAAGCGCGGACAACGTGGCTGGCTTTCTTT.

This clone was detected only once. The CDR3 is CASSLGQGMNTEAFF. CDR3 sequence (DNA): TGTGCCAGCAGCCTGGGACAGGGCATGAACACTGAAGCTTTCTTT. This chain links TRBV14 with TRBJ1-1, with 9 bases matching TRBD1. The CDR3 has 15 amino acids. V gave up 4 bases and J gave up 0 bases; unmatched junction bases: 3. Germline V gives CDR1 SGHDN, CDR2 FVKESK.

On this clone: The junction shows a germline mismatch at one end, possibly a read error. The rearrangement links TRBV15 to TRBJ1-2; D gene ambiguous. CDR1 is LNHNV, CDR2 YYDKDF, per germline (reference sequence). The CDR3 contains 10 residues. CDR3 sequence (DNA): TGTGCCACCAGCTTCTCGGTAGCGATTTGG. As protein: CATSFSVAIW.

The chain employs TRBV7-9 and TRBJ2-7; TRBD1 matches 12 bases. In germline, CDR1 is SEHNR, CDR2 FQNEAQ (reference sequence). V lost 1 base to trimming and J lost 5 bases; unmatched junction nucleotides: 3. The CDR3 covers 15 residues. The CDR3 region is CASSLGGTGGHEQYF. CDR3 nucleotides: TGTGCCAGCAGCTTAGGTGGGACAGGGGGCCACGAGCAGTACTTC.

This chain links TRBV27 with TRBJ1-2; the D is unclear. The ends were cut back, 6 bases at V and 5 bases at J, with 16 bases in the middle. The germline CDR1 and CDR2 sequences are MNHEY and SMNVEV (reference sequence). The CDR3 sequence is 14 residues long. The CDR3 protein is CASSPAPISYGYTF. The CDR3 region has the DNA TGTGCCAGCAGCCCCGCCCCAATTTCGTATGGCTACACCTTC.

V gene TRBV9 combines with J gene TRBJ2-3; 7 bases map to TRBD1. Per germline, CDR1 SGDLS and CDR2 YYNGEE. The J segment lost 2 bases and the V segment lost 4 bases, leaving 7 bases of the junction unmatched. The CDR3 loop spans 15 amino acids. CDR3 in amino acids: CASSPGQTYTDTQYF. The CDR3 nucleotides read TGTGCCAGCAGCCCGGGACAGACTTACACAGATACGCAGTATTTT.

The chain couples TRBV19 to TRBJ2-5, with a possible D match to TRBD1 (5 bases). The CDR3 spans 15 residues. Germline V gene data show CDR1 as LNHDA and CDR2 as SQIVND (reference sequence). Deletions cut 0 bases from V and 5 bases from J, with 13 bases between. CDR3 coding DNA: TGTGCCAGTAGTATAGAACCAGGACAATTCGAGACCCAGTACTTC. Protein: CASSIEPGQFETQYF.

This rearrangement joins TRBV7-9 to TRBJ2-3; D might be TRBD2 (6 bases). Trimming removed 4 bases from V and 2 bases from J, with 19 bases in between. Per germline, CDR1 SEHNR and CDR2 FQNEAQ (reference sequence). This CDR3 has 17 amino acids. The CDR3 region is CASSSVRGLQYTDTQYF. In DNA form, the CDR3 reads TGTGCCAGCAGCTCCGTCCGGGGGTTGCAATACACAGATACGCAGTATTTT.

The rearrangement links TRBV27 to TRBJ1-2; D remains ambiguous. Per the germline V gene, CDR1 is MNHEY and CDR2 is SMNVEV (reference sequence). Deletions cut 6 bases from V and 4 bases from J, with 18 bases between. There are 15 residues in the CDR3. This CDR3 reads CASSPRGTPGYGYTF. The CDR3 DNA follows: TGTGCCAGCAGCCCCCGAGGCACCCCGGGCTATGGCTACACCTTC.

The chain uses TRBV19 and TRBJ1-3; D call uncertain. This CDR3 has 16 residues. Trimming cost V 3 bases and J 0 bases, with 12 bases left between them. Germline lookup yields CDR1 LNHDA and CDR2 SQIVND (reference sequence). In nucleotides, the CDR3 is TGTGCCAGTAGTATGCCTGAGGGAATCTCTGGAAACACCATATATTTT. Residues: CASSMPEGISGNTIYF. Full variable domain (missing parts from reference TRBV19 and TRBJ1-3): DGGITQSPKYLFRKEGQNVTLSCEQNLNHDAMYWYRQDPGQGLRLIYYSQIVNDFQKGDIAEGYSVSREKKESFPLTVTSAQKNPTAFYLCASSMPEGISGNTIYFGEGSWLTVV.

The chain employs TRBV28 and TRBJ2-5; D may be TRBD1 (6 bases). The CDR3 is 17 residues long. The germline V gene encodes CDR1 MDHEN and CDR2 SYDVKM. V was shortened by 2 bases and J by 0 bases, with 16 bases between the two germline ends. Written as DNA, the CDR3 is TGTGCCAGCAGTTTAGCCTGGGCAGGGGTGTACCAAGAGACCCAGTACTTC. The encoded protein is CASSLAWAGVYQETQYF.

This chain links TRBV19 with TRBJ1-1; 10 bases align to TRBD1. CDR1 and CDR2 (germline): LNHDA, SQIVND (reference sequence). Trimming cost V 2 bases and J 4 bases; bases outside gene matches: 1. The CDR3 runs 14 residues. CDR3 region: CASSIWTGGTEAFF. Here the CDR3 DNA reads TGTGCCAGTAGTATATGGACAGGGGGCACTGAAGCTTTCTTT.

The V and J genes are TRBV13 and TRBJ2-2; 9 bases map to TRBD2. The V and J ends lost 6 bases and 0 bases, in that order; junction bases with no gene match: 11. The CDR3 spans 18 residues. Germline-derived CDR1 and CDR2 are PRHDT and FYEKMQ (reference sequence). CDR3 amino acids: CASRERLAERANTGELFF. For the CDR3, the DNA is TGTGCCAGCAGGGAGAGACTAGCGGAGAGGGCGAACACCGGGGAGCTGTTTTTT. Full variable domain (missing parts from reference TRBV13 and TRBJ2-2): AAGVIQSPRHLIKEKRETATLKCYPIPRHDTVYWYQQGPGQDPQFLISFYEKMQSDKGSIPDRFSAQQFSDYHSELNMSSLELGDSALYFCASRERLAERANTGELFFGEGSRLTVL.

The rearrangement links TRBV19 to TRBJ1-1, with D perhaps matching TRBD1 (5 bases). The CDR3 loop spans 15 amino acids. Germline values: CDR1 LNHDA, CDR2 SQIVND (reference sequence). V lost 5 bases to trimming and J lost 1 base, with 14 bases between them. CDR3 coding DNA: TGTGCCAGTAGTTCCCGGGGCTTTGCGAACACTGAAGCTTTCTTT. This codes for CASSSRGFANTEAFF.

This chain links TRBV27 with TRBJ2-7; weak D call: TRBD1 (5 bases). Germline V gene data show CDR1 as MNHEY and CDR2 as SMNVEV (reference sequence). The CDR3 is 14 amino acids. V was pared by 1 base and J by 7 bases, with 14 bases between. CDR3 DNA: TGTGCCAGCAGTTTATTGGGCAGTTCAGGGGAGCAGTACTTC. It yields the protein CASSLLGSSGEQYF.